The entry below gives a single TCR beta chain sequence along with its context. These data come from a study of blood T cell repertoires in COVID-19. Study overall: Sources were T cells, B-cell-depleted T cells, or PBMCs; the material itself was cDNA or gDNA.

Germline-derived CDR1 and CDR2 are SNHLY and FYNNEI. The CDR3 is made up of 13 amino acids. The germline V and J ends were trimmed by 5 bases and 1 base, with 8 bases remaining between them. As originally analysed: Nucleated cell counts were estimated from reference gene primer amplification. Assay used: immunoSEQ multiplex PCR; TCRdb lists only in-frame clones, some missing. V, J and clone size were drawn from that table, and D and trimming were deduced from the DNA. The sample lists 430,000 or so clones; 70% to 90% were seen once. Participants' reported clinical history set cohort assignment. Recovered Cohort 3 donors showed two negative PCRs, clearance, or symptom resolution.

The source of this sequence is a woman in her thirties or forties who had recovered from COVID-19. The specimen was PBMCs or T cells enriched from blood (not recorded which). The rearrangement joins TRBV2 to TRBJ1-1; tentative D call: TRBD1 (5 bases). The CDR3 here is CASSSQGNTEAFF. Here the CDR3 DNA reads TGTGCCAGCAGTAGTCAGGGGAACACTGAAGCTTTCTTT.